This TCR beta chain was sequenced for a study of T cells in Graves' hyperthyroidism and ophthalmopathy (dated by TCRdb to the late 2010s). At the level of the whole study: Peripheral blood samples were taken at the time of initial diagnosis, prior to any treatment. After blood sampling, hyperthyroidism patients were treated with methimazole at a starting dose of 30 mg daily, and ophthalmopathy patients were treated with high-dose intravenous methylprednisolone. TCR Vbeta CDR3 sequencing of 135 peripheral blood samples (around 45 ophthalmopathy, about 80 hyperthyroidism and roughly 17 progressor patients) is reported in the paper. The 80 to 100 discovery patients were randomly divided into training and test sets at a 7:3 ratio. Whether ophthalmopathy could be predicted prospectively was tested in an independent validation cohort made up of under 20 hyperthyroidism patients plus 17 patients who later progressed to ophthalmopathy. TCR V-J signatures able to tell the groups apart were searched for in a discovery cohort of approximately 95 patients, of whom approximately 40 had Graves' ophthalmopathy and roughly 58 had stable Graves' hyperthyroidism. In addition, the study compared T-cell repertoires in thyroid tissue and in blood from several Graves' hyperthyroidism patients. The research as a whole found: Most expanded thyroid clonotypes (frequency above 0.001) were also detected in blood, suggesting blood repertoires may reflect thyroid immune responses. In validation, the model predicted progression to ophthalmopathy with 60% to 71% sensitivity and roughly 72% specificity, a median of 6.5 months before onset. No statistical method was used to set the sample size in advance, and investigators knew the group allocation. A 13 V-J signature model separated ophthalmopathy from stable hyperthyroidism, with approximately 87% sensitivity and about 81% specificity in cross-validation and 80%/75% in testing.

The TCR beta CDR3 regions were amplified from the RNA transcripts. The first round of RT-PCR for the TCR CDR3 was performed with the HTBI primer set and the Qiagen OneStep RT-PCR kit. A second multiplex PCR round built the libraries, followed by size selection and purification. Paired-end sequencing of the libraries was performed with 100 bp reads on an Illumina HiSeq2000. In the authors' own workflow: SOAPnuke was used to process the raw data, throwing out any read that contained adapters or uncalled bases, had a mean Phred below 15, or lacked an exact constant-primer or identifier match. High-quality paired reads were merged with COPE v1.2.5, and unique nucleotide sequences were defined as clonotypes. MiTCR v1.1 was used to align the clonotypes against IMGT TRBV, TRBD and TRBJ reference segments. The analysis was restricted to V-J combinations with a frequency above 0.0001, which together covered about 99% of the repertoires. A TCS score was defined as the ratio between F50 (clonal expansion) and ExV (chaos), using BLOSUM62-based TCRdist between CDR3 peptides within each V-J. Welch's t-statistics and random forest reduced 514 V-J features to 10 to 15, which were used in a naive Bayes classifier (R e1071). TCRdb reprocessing: public reads trimmed at Q25 with fastp, clones called with MiXCR, in-frame beta chains kept. Entries are consolidated by CDR3 protein sequence, retaining the most common genes and DNA. What appears here as the V and J calls and clone size reflects TCRdb's work, not the paper's. Within this sample are roughly 380,000 distinct CDR3 sequences, with about 14% of them counted one time only. Roughly 11% of the sample is taken by the ten largest.

A patient counted as having stable Graves' hyperthyroidism if no progression to ophthalmopathy occurred over 18 months of follow-up. Hyperthyroidism patients were newly diagnosed, with disease duration under 2 months, and aged 18 to 65 years. Patients with uncontrolled infections, other autoimmune diseases, pregnancy or lactation were excluded. Diagnoses were established on the basis of clinical symptoms, serum thyroxine and TRAb, thyroid ultrasound, and orbital computed tomography. PBMCs were separated from over 9 ml of fresh peripheral blood using Ficoll-Paque density gradient centrifugation. Total RNA was extracted with Trizol reagent, and quality was checked on an Agilent 2100 Bioanalyzer. This clonotype was seen many times. It has no known antigen specificity. No much larger clone exists at a distance of one base, and base qualities are not known. From the cysteine through the phenylalanine, the CDR3 covers 14 amino acids. The DNA shown is the 42-base CDR3, in frame from base 1. For CDR1 and CDR2, the germline V gene lists SGHRS and YFSETQ. Ends trimmed: V by 4 bases, J by 6 bases; bases unmatched to a gene: 6.

This receptor was obtained from an older woman with Graves' hyperthyroidism. The chain uses TRBV5-1 and TRBJ2-1, with 8 bases matching TRBD2. Material for sequencing was blood. The CDR3 has the sequence CASSRSGGLNEQFF. The sequence in DNA is TGCGCCAGCAGCCGCTCGGGGGGGCTCAATGAGCAGTTCTTC.